This TCR beta chain stems from a study of T cells in Graves' hyperthyroidism and ophthalmopathy. Study observations and caveats: Among thyroid clonotypes expanded above 0.001, most also appeared in blood. From stable hyperthyroidism, ophthalmopathy was separated by a 13 V-J model.

This clonotype was detected ten times or more. The antigen is unknown. RNA transcripts were the template for amplifying TCR beta CDR3 regions. TCR CDR3 regions were first amplified by RT-PCR with HTBI primers. TCRdb recomputed calls from the multiplex PCR reads with MiXCR, one row per CDR3 protein. The sample comprises 450,000 to 700,000 distinct CDR3 sequences, roughly 50% of which are singletons, and roughly 19% rests with the top ten. This CDR3 region has 15 residues. Germline V CDR1 and CDR2: SGDLS, YYNGEE. V dropped 4 bases and J dropped 8; count of bases not matched to a gene: 6. The receptor was derived from an adult woman with Graves' disease, either hyperthyroidism or ophthalmopathy (not recorded which). Input material: peripheral blood or thyroid tissue (not recorded which). The chain employs TRBV9 and TRBJ1-6, with TRBD1 identical over 10 bases. DNA for the CDR3: TGTGCCAGCAGCTTCTCCGGGACAGGGGATTCACCCCTCCACTTT. Translation gives CASSFSGTGDSPLHF.